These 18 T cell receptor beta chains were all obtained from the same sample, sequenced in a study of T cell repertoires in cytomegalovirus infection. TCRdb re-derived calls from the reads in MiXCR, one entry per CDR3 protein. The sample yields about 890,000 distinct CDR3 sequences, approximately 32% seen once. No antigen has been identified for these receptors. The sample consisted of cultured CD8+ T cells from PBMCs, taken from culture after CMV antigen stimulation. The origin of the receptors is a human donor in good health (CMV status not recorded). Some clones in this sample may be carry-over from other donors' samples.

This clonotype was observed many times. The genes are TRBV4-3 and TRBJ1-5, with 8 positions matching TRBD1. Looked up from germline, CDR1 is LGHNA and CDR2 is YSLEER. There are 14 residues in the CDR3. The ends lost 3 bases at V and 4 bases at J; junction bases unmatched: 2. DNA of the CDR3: TGCGCCAGCAGCCACGGACAGGGAAATCAGCCCCAGCATTTT. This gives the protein CASSHGQGNQPQHF.

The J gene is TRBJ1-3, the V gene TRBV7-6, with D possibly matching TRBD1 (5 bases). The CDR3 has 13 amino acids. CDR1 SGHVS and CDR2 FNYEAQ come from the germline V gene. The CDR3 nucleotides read TGTGCTAGCGGGGACGGCCCTGGAAACACCATATATTTT. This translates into CASGDGPGNTIYF.

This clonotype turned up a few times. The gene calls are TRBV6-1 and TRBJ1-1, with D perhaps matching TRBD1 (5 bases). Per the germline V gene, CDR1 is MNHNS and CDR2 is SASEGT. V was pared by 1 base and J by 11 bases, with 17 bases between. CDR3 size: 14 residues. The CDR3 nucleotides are TGTGCCAGCAGTGAAGGGCCAGGGTGGCCGAAGGCTTTCTTT. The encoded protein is CASSEGPGWPKAFF.

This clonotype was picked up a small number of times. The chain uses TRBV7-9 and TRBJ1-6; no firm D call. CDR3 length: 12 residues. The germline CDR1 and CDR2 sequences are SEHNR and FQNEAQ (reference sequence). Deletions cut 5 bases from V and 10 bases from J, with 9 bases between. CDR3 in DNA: TGTGCCAGCAGCCCCTCCGGGTCACCCCTCCACTTT. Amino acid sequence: CASSPSGSPLHF.

The CDR3 DNA sequence: TGTGCTAGTAAGCCACAGACCGGGTTAGCCAAAAACATTCAGTACTTC. This sequence encodes CASKPQTGLAKNIQYF. V is TRBV12-5 and J is TRBJ2-4; D remains ambiguous. CDR3 length: 16 amino acids. In germline, CDR1 is LGHNT, CDR2 FRNRAP. Trimming left V 8 bases short and J 0 bases short, with 17 bases between.

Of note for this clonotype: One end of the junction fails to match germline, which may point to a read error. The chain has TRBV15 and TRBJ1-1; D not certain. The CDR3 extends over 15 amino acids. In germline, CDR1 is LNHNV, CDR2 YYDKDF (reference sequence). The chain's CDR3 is CATRSPGHGEPEAFF. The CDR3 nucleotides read TGTGCCACCCGCAGCCCAGGCCACGGGGAGCCTGAAGCTTTCTTT. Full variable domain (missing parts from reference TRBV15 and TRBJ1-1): DAMVIQNPRYQVTQFGKPVTLSCSQTLNHNVMYWYQQKSSQAPKLLFHYYDKDFNNEADTPDNFQSRRPNTSFCFLDIRSPGLGDTAMYLCATRSPGHGEPEAFFGQGTRLTVV.

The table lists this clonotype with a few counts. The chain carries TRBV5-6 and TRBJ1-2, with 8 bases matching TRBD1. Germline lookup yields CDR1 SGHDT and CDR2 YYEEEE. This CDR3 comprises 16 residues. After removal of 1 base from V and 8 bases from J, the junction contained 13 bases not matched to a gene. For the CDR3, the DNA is TGTGCCAGCAGCTTGTATGGGGCGGACAGGGAGGAGGGCTACACCTTC. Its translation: CASSLYGADREEGYTF.

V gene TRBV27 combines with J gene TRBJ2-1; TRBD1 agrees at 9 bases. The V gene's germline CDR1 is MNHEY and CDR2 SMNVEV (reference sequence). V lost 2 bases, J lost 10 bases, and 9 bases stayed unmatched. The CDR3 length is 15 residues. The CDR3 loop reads CASSLGTGWNGEQFF. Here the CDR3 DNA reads TGTGCCAGCAGTTTAGGGACAGGGTGGAATGGGGAGCAGTTCTTC.

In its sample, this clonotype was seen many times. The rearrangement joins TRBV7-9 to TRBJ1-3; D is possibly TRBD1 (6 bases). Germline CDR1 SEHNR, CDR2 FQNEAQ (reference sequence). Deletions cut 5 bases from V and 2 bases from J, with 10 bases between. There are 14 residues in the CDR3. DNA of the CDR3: TGTGCCAGCAGCAGTCGGACAGCTGGAAACACCATATATTTT. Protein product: CASSSRTAGNTIYF.

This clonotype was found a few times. The DNA for the CDR3 is TGCGCCAGCAGCTCCGGACAGGGATGGGATCAGCCCCAGCATTTT. This sequence encodes CASSSGQGWDQPQHF. This chain connects TRBV5-1 to TRBJ1-5, with TRBD1 identical over 8 bases. Germline loops: CDR1 SGHRS, CDR2 YFSETQ. The CDR3 has 15 amino acids. With 3 bases clipped from V and 5 bases from J, the junction kept 7 bases outside the gene matches.

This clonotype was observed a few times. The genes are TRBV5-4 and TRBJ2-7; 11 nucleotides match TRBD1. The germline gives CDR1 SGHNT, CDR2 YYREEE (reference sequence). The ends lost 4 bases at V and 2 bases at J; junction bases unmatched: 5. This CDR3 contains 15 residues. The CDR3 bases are TGTGCCAGCAGCCGGGACAGGGGGACCCCCTACGAGCAGTACTTC. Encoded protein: CASSRDRGTPYEQYF.

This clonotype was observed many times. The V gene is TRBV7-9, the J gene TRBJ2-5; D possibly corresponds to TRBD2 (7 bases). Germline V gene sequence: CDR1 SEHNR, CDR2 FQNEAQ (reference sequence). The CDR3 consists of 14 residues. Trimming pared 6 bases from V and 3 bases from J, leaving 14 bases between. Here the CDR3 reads CASRGGGREETQYF. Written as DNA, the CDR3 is TGTGCCAGCAGAGGGGGGGGCAGGGAAGAGACCCAGTACTTC.

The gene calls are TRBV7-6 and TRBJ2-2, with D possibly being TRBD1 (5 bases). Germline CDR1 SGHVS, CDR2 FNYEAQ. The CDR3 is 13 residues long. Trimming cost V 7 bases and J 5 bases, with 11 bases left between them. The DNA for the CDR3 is TGTGCCAGCACCAATAGGGGTACCGGGGAGCTGTTTTTT. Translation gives CASTNRGTGELFF. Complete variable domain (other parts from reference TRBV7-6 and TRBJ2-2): GAGVSQSPRYKVTKRGQDVALRCDPISGHVSLYWYRQALGQGPEFLTYFNYEAQQDKSGLPNDRFSAERPEGSISTLTIQRTEQRDSAMYRCASTNRGTGELFFGEGSRLTVL.

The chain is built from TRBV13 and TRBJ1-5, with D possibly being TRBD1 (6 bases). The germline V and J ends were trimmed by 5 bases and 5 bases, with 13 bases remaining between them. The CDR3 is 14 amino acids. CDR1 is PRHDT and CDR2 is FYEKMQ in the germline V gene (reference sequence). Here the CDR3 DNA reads TGTGCCAGCAGCCCCCGCAGGGGTGATCAGCCCCAGCATTTT. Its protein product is CASSPRRGDQPQHF.

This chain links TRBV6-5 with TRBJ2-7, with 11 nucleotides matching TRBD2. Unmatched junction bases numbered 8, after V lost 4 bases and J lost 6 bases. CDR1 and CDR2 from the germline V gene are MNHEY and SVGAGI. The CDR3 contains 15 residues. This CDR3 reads CASSFDSGGAAEQYF. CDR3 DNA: TGTGCCAGCAGTTTCGATAGCGGGGGGGCTGCCGAGCAGTACTTC.

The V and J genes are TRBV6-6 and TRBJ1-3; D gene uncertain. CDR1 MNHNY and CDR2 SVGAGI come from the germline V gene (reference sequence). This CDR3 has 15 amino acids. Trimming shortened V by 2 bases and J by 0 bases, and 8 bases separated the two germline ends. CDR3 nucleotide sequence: TGTGCCAGCAGTTACGCCGACGTCTCTGGAAACACCATATATTTT. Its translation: CASSYADVSGNTIYF.

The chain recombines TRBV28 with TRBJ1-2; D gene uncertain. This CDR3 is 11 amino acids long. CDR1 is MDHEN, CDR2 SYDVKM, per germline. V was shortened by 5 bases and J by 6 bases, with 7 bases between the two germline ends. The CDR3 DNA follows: TGTGCCAGCAGTCACTCTAATGGCTACACCTTC. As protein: CASSHSNGYTF.

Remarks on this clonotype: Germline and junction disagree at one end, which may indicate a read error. CDR3 sequence (DNA): TGTGTCAGCAGTGAACGTACTCCCCAAGAGACCCAGTACTTC. It translates to CVSSERTPQETQYF. The genes are TRBV6-2 or TRBV6-3 and TRBJ2-5; no clear D. From germline, CDR1 is MNHEY and CDR2 SVGEGT. This CDR3 region has 14 residues.